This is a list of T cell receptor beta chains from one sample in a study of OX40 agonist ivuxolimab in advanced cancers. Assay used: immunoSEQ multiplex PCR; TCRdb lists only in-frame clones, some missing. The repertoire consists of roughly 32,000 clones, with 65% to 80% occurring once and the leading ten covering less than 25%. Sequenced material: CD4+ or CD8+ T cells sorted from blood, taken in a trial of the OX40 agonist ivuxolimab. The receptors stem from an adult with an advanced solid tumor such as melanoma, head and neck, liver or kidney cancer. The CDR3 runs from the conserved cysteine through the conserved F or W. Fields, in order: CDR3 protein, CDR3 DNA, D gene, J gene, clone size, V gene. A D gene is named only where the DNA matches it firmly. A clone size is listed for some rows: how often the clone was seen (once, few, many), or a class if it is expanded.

CAWRIRGRAVGANVLTF TGTGCCTGGAGAATTAGGGGCCGTGCTGTTGGGGCCAACGTCCTGACTTTC . TRBJ2-6 . TRBV30
CASSHGGLQNTPNTGELFF TGTGCCAGCAGTCATGGGGGACTACAAAATACCCCGAACACCGGGGAGCTGTTTTTT TRBD2 TRBJ2-2 . TRBV5-6
CASSWTGGGYTF TGTGCCAGCAGCTGGACAGGGGGCGGCTACACCTTC TRBD1 TRBJ1-2 . TRBV5-4
CAWSAGETQYF TGTGCCTGGAGTGCGGGAGAGACCCAGTACTTC . TRBJ2-5 . TRBV30
CASTSQGEADTQYF TGTGCCAGCACCTCACAGGGTGAGGCGGATACGCAGTATTTT . TRBJ2-3 . TRBV2
CASSTSGRETQYF TGTGCCAGTAGTACTTCCGGGAGGGAGACCCAGTACTTC TRBD2 TRBJ2-5 . TRBV19
CASSLSPAGGQETQYF TGTGCCAGCAGCTTAAGTCCAGCGGGGGGGCAGGAGACCCAGTACTTC TRBD2 TRBJ2-5 . TRBV7-3
CASSLGLDSYNEQFF TGTGCCAGCAGCCTCGGGCTAGACTCCTACAATGAGCAGTTCTTC . TRBJ2-1 . TRBV11-3
CASSIRPTGRLTGELFF TGTGCCAGCAGCATCCGCCCGACAGGGCGACTCACCGGGGAGCTGTTTTTT TRBD1 TRBJ2-2 . TRBV7-2
CASRLTGVDYGYTF TGTGCCAGCAGACTGACAGGGGTAGACTATGGCTACACCTTC TRBD1 TRBJ1-2 . TRBV2
CASSYIDRGPGELFF TGTGCCAGCAGTTATATAGACAGGGGCCCCGGGGAGCTGTTTTTT TRBD1 TRBJ2-2 . TRBV2
CASSRDNGNQPQHF TGTGCCAGCAGTCGGGACAATGGCAATCAGCCCCAGCATTTT . TRBJ1-5 once TRBV6-5
CASRFSVISTDTQYF TGCGCCAGCCGCTTTTCGGTAATCAGCACAGATACGCAGTATTTT . TRBJ2-3 few TRBV4-1
CASSLNQGLLAKNIQYF TGTGCCAGCAGCCTTAACCAGGGGCTCCTAGCCAAAAACATTCAGTACTTC . TRBJ2-4 . TRBV14
CASSFGTSGADTQYF TGTGCCAGCAGCTTCGGGACTAGCGGGGCCGATACGCAGTATTTT TRBD2 TRBJ2-3 few TRBV7-9
CASSFASGPGMGEQYF TGTGCCAGCAGCTTCGCTAGCGGACCTGGGATGGGCGAGCAGTACTTC TRBD2 TRBJ2-7 once TRBV7-9
CASSDRLFTDTQYF TGTGCCAGCAGTGACAGACTATTCACAGATACGCAGTATTTT . TRBJ2-3 . TRBV2
CASSEARGGLGTEAFF TGTGCCAGCAGTGAAGCGAGAGGAGGCTTAGGGACTGAAGCTTTCTTT . TRBJ1-1 . TRBV2
CSVGQGQYEQYF TGCAGCGTTGGACAGGGACAGTACGAGCAGTACTTC TRBD1 TRBJ2-7 . TRBV29-1
CASSVGLPGEATNEKLFF TGTGCCAGCAGCGTTGGGCTCCCCGGGGAGGCAACTAATGAAAAACTGTTTTTT . TRBJ1-4 few TRBV5-4
CASSQVNMYPGELFF TGCGCCAGCAGCCAAGTTAACATGTACCCCGGGGAGCTGTTTTTT . TRBJ2-2 . TRBV4-1